The rows below give T cell receptor beta chains drawn from one sample of a study of cytomegalovirus exposure and HLA in healthy donors. Produced via immunoSEQ multiplex PCR; TCRdb's table is partial and in-frame only. In the table there are about 83,000 clones, about 77% of which are singletons. Source material: PBMCs. The receptor source for this set is a man in his 60s in good health and CMV-seronegative. The CDR3 runs from the conserved cysteine through the conserved F or W.

v_call: TRBV4-2
j_call: TRBJ2-3
cdr3_aa: CASSQGTSGGADTQYF

v_call: TRBV6-1
j_call: TRBJ2-7
cdr3_aa: CASAPGQSYEQYF

v_call: TRBV30
j_call: TRBJ2-3
cdr3_aa: CAWTKASGGYSTDTQYF

v_call: TRBV30
j_call: TRBJ1-5
cdr3_aa: CAWSVGQGALRGNQPQHF

v_call: TRBV5-1
j_call: TRBJ1-6
cdr3_aa: CASSSQTGTNNSPLHF

v_call: TRBV4-2
j_call: TRBJ2-1
cdr3_aa: CASSQRTGEHNEQFF

v_call: TRBV19
j_call: TRBJ1-3
cdr3_aa: CASSPQGPGNTIYF

v_call: TRBV5-4
j_call: TRBJ2-5
cdr3_aa: CASSPGLAGPETQYF

v_call: TRBV5-5
j_call: TRBJ1-1
cdr3_aa: CASSSDIWVPNTEAFF

v_call: TRBV21-1
j_call: TRBJ2-3
cdr3_aa: CASSKGSLAGVKDTQYF

v_call: TRBV5-6
j_call: TRBJ2-3
cdr3_aa: CASSPDTGGTTDTQYF

v_call: TRBV28
j_call: TRBJ1-2
cdr3_aa: CASREIVGQGGGYTF

v_call: TRBV30
j_call: TRBJ2-3
cdr3_aa: CAWSPTSREDTQYF

v_call: TRBV30
j_call: TRBJ2-3
cdr3_aa: CAWGQFTDTQYF

v_call: TRBV5-1
j_call: TRBJ1-2
cdr3_aa: CASSPGTGYGYGYTF

v_call: TRBV11-2
j_call: TRBJ2-3
cdr3_aa: CASSLARGTGESYTQYF

v_call: TRBV4-2
j_call: TRBJ2-7
cdr3_aa: CASSQEQGAPPYEQYF

v_call: TRBV5-1
j_call: TRBJ1-2
cdr3_aa: CASSPTGQEGYTF

v_call: TRBV4-2
j_call: TRBJ2-1
cdr3_aa: CASSKNVGGEQFF

v_call: TRBV19
j_call: TRBJ1-1
cdr3_aa: CASSMGQNTEAFF

v_call: TRBV6-1
j_call: TRBJ1-2
cdr3_aa: CASSEAGILNYGYTF

v_call: TRBV18
j_call: TRBJ1-6
cdr3_aa: CASSREGPSSYNSPLHF

v_call: TRBV5-4
j_call: TRBJ2-7
cdr3_aa: CASSSRGNEQYF

v_call: TRBV7-9
j_call: TRBJ1-1
cdr3_aa: CSSSFTVGGGNTEAFF

v_call: TRBV5-1
j_call: TRBJ2-7
cdr3_aa: CASSFPDRGGEQYF

v_call: TRBV19
j_call: TRBJ1-1
cdr3_aa: CASMTVVNTEAFF

v_call: TRBV6-1
j_call: TRBJ1-3
cdr3_aa: CASSEDRRSSGNTIYF

v_call: TRBV10-3
j_call: TRBJ1-3
cdr3_aa: CAIRQGLYAGNTIYF

v_call: TRBV5-4
j_call: TRBJ2-5
cdr3_aa: CASSLGLAEAYF

v_call: TRBV25-1
j_call: TRBJ1-3
cdr3_aa: CASSVPAGNTIYF

v_call: TRBV11-2
j_call: TRBJ1-2
cdr3_aa: CASSLDWSGAGGYTF

v_call: TRBV18
j_call: TRBJ2-7
cdr3_aa: CASSGGPYEQYF

v_call: TRBV7-2
j_call: TRBJ1-2
cdr3_aa: CASSPDRINGYTF

v_call: TRBV5-1
j_call: TRBJ1-1
cdr3_aa: CASSALTGANTEAFF

v_call: TRBV5-4
j_call: TRBJ2-7
cdr3_aa: CASSGGGSGSGEQYF

v_call: TRBV5-1
j_call: TRBJ2-1
cdr3_aa: CASNPTSSSYNEQFF

v_call: TRBV11-2
j_call: TRBJ1-1
cdr3_aa: CASSLDRGNTEAFF

v_call: TRBV7-9
j_call: TRBJ2-3
cdr3_aa: CASSTPRGGPGTDTQYF

v_call: TRBV6-5
j_call: TRBJ2-7
cdr3_aa: CASGWTGRGEQYF

v_call: TRBV10-3
j_call: TRBJ2-2
cdr3_aa: CAIQGNTGELFF

v_call: TRBV7-9
j_call: TRBJ2-7
cdr3_aa: CASSATGGPYEQYF

v_call: TRBV25-1
j_call: TRBJ2-7
cdr3_aa: CASSDPDTLYEQYF

v_call: TRBV7-6
j_call: TRBJ2-2
cdr3_aa: CASSLEPRQGVGKPNTGELFF

v_call: TRBV9
j_call: TRBJ1-1
cdr3_aa: CASSVVRGGELNTEAFF

v_call: TRBV11-2
j_call: TRBJ2-2
cdr3_aa: CASSFSQSTGELFF

v_call: TRBV7-3
j_call: TRBJ1-6
cdr3_aa: CASSPGGQGDSPLHF